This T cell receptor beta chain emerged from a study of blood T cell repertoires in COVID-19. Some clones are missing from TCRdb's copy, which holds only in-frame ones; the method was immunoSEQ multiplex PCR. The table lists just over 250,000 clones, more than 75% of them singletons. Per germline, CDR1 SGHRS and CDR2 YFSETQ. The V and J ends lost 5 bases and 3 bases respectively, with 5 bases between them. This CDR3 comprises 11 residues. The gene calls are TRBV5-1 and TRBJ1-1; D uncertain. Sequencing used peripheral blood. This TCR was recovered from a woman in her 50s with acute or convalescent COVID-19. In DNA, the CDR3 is TGCGCCAGCAGGGAGGACACTGAAGCTTTCTTT. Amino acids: CASREDTEAFF.